These 22 T cell receptor beta chains were sequenced from one sample in a study of Ad26.COV2.S vaccination and SARS-CoV-2 variants. The treatment here: around 19 received Ad26.COV2.S at low or high dose, single or two shots; about 5 received placebo; per-sample allocation not given. Day 63 following the first vaccine or placebo injection was when the samples were taken. The data were produced by immunoSEQ multiplex PCR, yet TCRdb's version contains in-frame clones alone and is incomplete. The table lists some 400,000 clones, 70% to 90% of them singletons. Sequences were derived from peripheral blood, sampled in a trial of Ad26.COV2.S vaccine versus placebo. The receptor source for this set is a person aged 18-65 years who received the Ad26.COV2.S COVID-19 vaccine or a placebo.

The gene calls are TRBV5-1 and TRBJ2-3; 8 bases line up with TRBD1. This CDR3 comprises 15 residues. V lost 2 bases and J lost 5; bases outside the gene matches: 7. CDR1 and CDR2 from the germline V gene are SGHRS and YFSETQ. The CDR3 region has the DNA TGCGCCAGCAGCTTCGGACAGGGACGGGGAGATACGCAGTATTTT. Translation gives CASSFGQGRGDTQYF.

This clone appeared once. The chain has TRBV2 and TRBJ2-2; the D gene is possibly TRBD2 (5 bases). Germline V lookup: CDR1 SNHLY, CDR2 FYNNEI. V lost 4 bases to trimming and J lost 6 bases, with 15 bases between them. The CDR3 runs to 15 residues. The CDR3 DNA sequence: TGTGCCAGCAGTGGAGGGCAGGTAGTCGCCGGGGAGCTGTTTTTT. It yields the protein CASSGGQVVAGELFF. The variable domain in full, completed from reference TRBV2 and TRBJ2-2, reads EPEVTQTPSHQVTQMGQEVILRCVPISNHLYFYWYRQILGQKVEFLVSFYNNEISEKSEIFDDQFSVERPDGSNFTLKIRSTKLEDSAMYFCASSGGQVVAGELFFGEGSRLTVL.

V is TRBV25-1 and J is TRBJ2-1, with a possible D match to TRBD2 (7 bases). The V and J ends lost 8 bases and 0 bases respectively, with 11 bases between them. Germline CDR1 MGHDK, CDR2 SYGVNS. This CDR3 spans 14 amino acids. In DNA form, the CDR3 reads TGTGCCAGCGGGGGCGGGAGCTCCTACAATGAGCAGTTCTTC. Translation gives CASGGGSSYNEQFF.

The rearrangement links TRBV6-5 to TRBJ1-5; D remains ambiguous. Germline CDR1 reads MNHEY; CDR2 reads SVGAGI. V was trimmed by 5 bases and J by 6 bases, leaving 8 bases between them. The CDR3 covers 12 residues. CDR3 amino acids: CASSTMGQPQHF. The CDR3 DNA sequence: TGTGCCAGCAGTACGATGGGTCAGCCCCAGCATTTT.

The rearrangement joins TRBV6-5 to TRBJ2-1; no clear D gene. Germline values: CDR1 MNHEY, CDR2 SVGAGI. This CDR3 spans 14 amino acids. Trimming took off 6 bases at V and 4 bases at J, with 13 bases between the two ends. As DNA, the CDR3 is TGTGCCAGCAGCACGAAGCCACTTTACAATGAGCAGTTCTTC. Translating gives CASSTKPLYNEQFF.

This sequence joins TRBV5-6 and TRBJ2-7, with 8 bases fitting TRBD1. Trimming cost V 0 bases and J 3 bases; bases outside gene matches: 2. Germline V gene lookup returns CDR1 SGHDT and CDR2 YYEEEE. There are 14 residues in the CDR3. CDR3 loop: CASSLAGQDYEQYF. The CDR3 DNA is TGTGCCAGCAGCTTGGCGGGACAGGACTACGAGCAGTACTTC.

V gene TRBV4-1 combines with J gene TRBJ2-3; no definite D call. Germline CDR1 MGHRA, CDR2 YSYEKL. Trimming stripped 3 bases from V and 1 base from J, with 5 bases between. CDR3 length equals 13 residues. In DNA, the CDR3 is TGCGCCAGCAGCCACCCCCGCACAGATACGCAGTATTTT. It translates to CASSHPRTDTQYF.

The gene calls are TRBV28 and TRBJ2-5; 7 bases align to TRBD1. This CDR3 contains 15 residues. Germline-derived CDR1 and CDR2 are MDHEN and SYDVKM. Trimming took 4 bases from V and 5 from J; bases not matched to a gene: 10. As DNA, the CDR3 is TGTGCCAGCAGTTCCACAGGGGTGCCAGGCGAGACCCAGTACTTC. This gives the protein CASSSTGVPGETQYF.

V is TRBV5-4 and J is TRBJ2-3; 10 bases align to TRBD2. V shed 4 bases and J 6 bases; nucleotides not matched to a gene: 8. This CDR3 is 15 amino acids long. Germline values: CDR1 SGHNT, CDR2 YYREEE (reference sequence). The CDR3 reads CASSPLAGETDTQYF. In DNA, the CDR3 is TGTGCCAGCAGCCCTCTAGCGGGAGAGACCGATACGCAGTATTTT.

The rearrangement uses TRBV14 and TRBJ2-3; 10 nucleotides agree with TRBD1. Germline CDR1 and CDR2: SGHDN and FVKESK. Trimming cost V 5 bases and J 3 bases; bases outside gene matches: 5. The CDR3 totals 15 residues. CDR3 residues: CASSSRDRGTDTQYF. CDR3 nucleotide sequence: TGTGCCAGCAGCTCCCGGGACAGGGGAACAGATACGCAGTATTTT.

This clone was picked up a small number of times. This chain connects TRBV7-3 to TRBJ2-3; D possibly corresponds to TRBD1 (6 bases). CDR1 is SGHTA and CDR2 is FQGTGA in the germline V gene. This CDR3 comprises 12 residues. With 5 bases removed from V and 5 bases from J, the gap between germline ends came to 8 bases. DNA of the CDR3: TGTGCCAGCAGCCCACAGGGAGATACGCAGTATTTT. Translated: CASSPQGDTQYF.

This chain connects TRBV28 to TRBJ2-1; D possibly corresponds to TRBD2 (6 bases). The CDR3 length is 16 residues. Germline V lookup: CDR1 MDHEN, CDR2 SYDVKM. Between the trimmed V and J ends, which lost 5 bases and 0 bases, there was a span of 14 bases. The CDR3 region has the DNA TGTGCCAGCAGTCCTCTACGCGGGATCTCCTACAATGAGCAGTTCTTC. Protein product: CASSPLRGISYNEQFF.

The CDR3 DNA reads TGTGCCACCAGTGATTCCCGGACACCTCTCGCTTCTCCTTTCTTT. It specifies CATSDSRTPLASPFF. The chain links TRBV24-1 to TRBJ1-1, with D maybe TRBD1 (5 bases). The ends were cut back, 2 bases at V and 12 bases at J, with 21 bases in the middle. The germline V gene has CDR1 KGHDR and CDR2 SFDVKD. The CDR3 has 15 residues.

This clone was seen only a few times. The chain links TRBV27 to TRBJ2-7; D remains unclear. The CDR3 spans 13 residues. Per the germline V gene, CDR1 is MNHEY and CDR2 is SMNVEV (reference sequence). V gave up 0 bases and J gave up 3 bases, with 6 bases separating them. CDR3 protein: CASSLSMHYEQYF. CDR3 DNA: TGTGCCAGCAGTTTATCAATGCACTACGAGCAGTACTTC.

Only a few counts were recorded for this clone. This sequence joins TRBV6-6 and TRBJ2-7, with D perhaps matching TRBD1 (5 bases). With 3 bases removed from V and 2 bases from J, the gap between germline ends came to 11 bases. CDR3 length equals 14 residues. CDR1 and CDR2 from the germline V gene are MNHNY and SVGAGI (reference sequence). Here the CDR3 DNA reads TGTGCCAGCAGTTATAACCAAGGGGCCTACGAGCAGTACTTC. It encodes CASSYNQGAYEQYF.

The chain links TRBV13 to TRBJ2-2, with TRBD2 as a possible D gene (5 bases). There are 15 residues in the CDR3. V was clipped by 4 bases and J by 0 bases, with 9 bases between them. Germline-derived CDR1 and CDR2 are PRHDT and FYEKMQ (reference sequence). Here the CDR3 reads CASSSWTSNTGELFF. The CDR3 DNA is TGTGCCAGCAGCTCCTGGACTTCGAACACCGGGGAGCTGTTTTTT.

V gene TRBV28 combines with J gene TRBJ1-3, with D tentatively TRBD1 (6 bases). Deletions cut 4 bases from V and 1 base from J, with 11 bases between. The CDR3 covers 15 residues. Germline V lookup: CDR1 MDHEN, CDR2 SYDVKM. The CDR3 sequence is CASSSTQGSGNTIYF. The CDR3 DNA is TGTGCCAGCAGTTCCACACAGGGTTCTGGAAACACCATATATTTT.

V and J are TRBV20-1 and TRBJ2-3; D uncertain. The germline V and J ends were trimmed by 8 bases and 2 bases, with 5 bases remaining between them. In germline, CDR1 is DFQATT, CDR2 SNEGSKA (reference sequence). CDR3 length equals 10 residues. The CDR3 sequence: CSPFTDTQYF. CDR3 coding DNA: TGCAGTCCCTTCACAGATACGCAGTATTTT.

The rearrangement uses TRBV10-2 and TRBJ1-5, with unresolved D. CDR3 length: 13 residues. V was shortened by 6 bases and J by 6 bases, with 12 bases between the two germline ends. Germline CDR1 WSHSY, CDR2 SAAADI. The CDR3 coding sequence is TGCGCCAGCAGCAACCTCGATTTTCAGCCCCAGCATTTT. Amino acid sequence: CASSNLDFQPQHF.

The chain is built from TRBV4-2 and TRBJ2-7, with 8 bases lining up with TRBD1. Losses at the gene ends were 3 bases for V and 1 base for J; bases not matched to a gene: 2. Germline-derived CDR1 and CDR2 are LGHNA and YNFKEQ. The CDR3 runs 14 residues. The CDR3 region has the DNA TGTGCCAGCAGCCAGGGACAGGATTCCTACGAGCAGTACTTC. It specifies CASSQGQDSYEQYF.

A single count supports this clone. This chain connects TRBV7-3 to TRBJ2-3, with TRBD2 matching over 8 bases. The trim removed 2 bases at V and 2 bases at J, leaving 15 bases unmatched. The germline V gene encodes CDR1 SGHTA and CDR2 FQGTGA. The CDR3 loop spans 19 amino acids. The CDR3, as DNA: TGTGCCAGCAGCTTATCAGGGTCGAGCGGGAGAGTGGACACAGATACGCAGTATTTT. It codes for CASSLSGSSGRVDTDTQYF.

The rearrangement uses TRBV5-1 and TRBJ2-3; TRBD1 matches at 9 bases. There are 18 residues in the CDR3. Germline-derived CDR1 and CDR2 are SGHRS and YFSETQ. The junction had 15 bases not matched to a gene; V was cut back by 1 base and J by 6 bases. The CDR3 sequence is CASSLWFRPGQGPDTQYF. In nucleotides, the CDR3 is TGCGCCAGCAGCTTGTGGTTCCGGCCGGGACAGGGTCCCGATACGCAGTATTTT.